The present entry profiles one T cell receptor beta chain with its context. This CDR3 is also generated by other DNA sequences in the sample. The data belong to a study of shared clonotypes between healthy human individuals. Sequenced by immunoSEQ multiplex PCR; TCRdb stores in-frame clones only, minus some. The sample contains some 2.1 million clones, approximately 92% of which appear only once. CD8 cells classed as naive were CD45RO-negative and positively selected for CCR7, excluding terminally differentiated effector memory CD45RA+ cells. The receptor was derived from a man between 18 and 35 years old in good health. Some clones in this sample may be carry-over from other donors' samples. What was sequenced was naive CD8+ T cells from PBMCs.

CDR3 bases: TGTGCCAGCAGCGTAGGAGGGGATGAGCAGTTCTTC. It translates to CASSVGGDEQFF. The chain carries TRBV9 and TRBJ2-1, with D perhaps matching TRBD1 or TRBD2 (5 bases each). Per the germline V gene, CDR1 is SGDLS and CDR2 is YYNGEE. The CDR3 is 12 residues long. Trimming cost V 0 bases and J 8 bases, with 6 bases left between them.